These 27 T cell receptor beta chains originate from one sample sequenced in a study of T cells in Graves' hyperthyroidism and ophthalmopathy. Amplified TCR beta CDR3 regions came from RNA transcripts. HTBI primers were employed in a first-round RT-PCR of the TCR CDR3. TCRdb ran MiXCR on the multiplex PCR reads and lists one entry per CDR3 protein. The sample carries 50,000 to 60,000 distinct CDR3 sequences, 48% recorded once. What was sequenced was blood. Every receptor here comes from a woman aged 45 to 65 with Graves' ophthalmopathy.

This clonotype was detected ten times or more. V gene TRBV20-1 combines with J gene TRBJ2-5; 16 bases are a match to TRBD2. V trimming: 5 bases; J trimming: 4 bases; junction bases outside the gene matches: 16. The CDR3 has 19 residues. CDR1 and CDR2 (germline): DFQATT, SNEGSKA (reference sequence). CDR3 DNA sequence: TGCAGTGCTCACGGGACTAGCGGGGGGGCCGGCCCTAGTACAGAGACCCAGTACTTC. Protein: CSAHGTSGGAGPSTETQYF.

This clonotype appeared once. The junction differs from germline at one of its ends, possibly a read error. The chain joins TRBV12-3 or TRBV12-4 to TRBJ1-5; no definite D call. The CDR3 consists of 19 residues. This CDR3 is CASTNPVASGHSYNEPQHF. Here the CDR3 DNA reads TGTGCCAGCACTAACCCGGTGGCTAGCGGGCATTCCTACAATGAGCCCCAGCATTTT.

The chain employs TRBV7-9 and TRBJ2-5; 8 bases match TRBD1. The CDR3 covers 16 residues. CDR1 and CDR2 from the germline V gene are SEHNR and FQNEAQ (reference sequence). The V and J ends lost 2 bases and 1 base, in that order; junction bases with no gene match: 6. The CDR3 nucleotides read TGTGCCAGCAGCTTACCTGAGGACAGGGCCCAAGAGACCCAGTACTTC. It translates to CASSLPEDRAQETQYF.

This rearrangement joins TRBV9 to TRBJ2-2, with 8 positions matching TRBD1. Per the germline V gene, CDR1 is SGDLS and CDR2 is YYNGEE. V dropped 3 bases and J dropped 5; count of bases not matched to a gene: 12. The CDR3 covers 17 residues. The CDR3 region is CASSENDRGGDTGELFF. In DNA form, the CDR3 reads TGTGCCAGCAGCGAAAACGACAGGGGAGGAGATACCGGGGAGCTGTTTTTT.

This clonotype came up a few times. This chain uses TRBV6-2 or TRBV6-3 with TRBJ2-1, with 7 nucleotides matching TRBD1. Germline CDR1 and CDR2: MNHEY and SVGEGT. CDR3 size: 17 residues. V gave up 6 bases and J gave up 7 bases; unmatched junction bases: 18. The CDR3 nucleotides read TGTGCCAGCAGCCAACCCCTTGACAGGGTGGTATGGAATGAGCAGTTCTTC. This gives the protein CASSQPLDRVVWNEQFF.

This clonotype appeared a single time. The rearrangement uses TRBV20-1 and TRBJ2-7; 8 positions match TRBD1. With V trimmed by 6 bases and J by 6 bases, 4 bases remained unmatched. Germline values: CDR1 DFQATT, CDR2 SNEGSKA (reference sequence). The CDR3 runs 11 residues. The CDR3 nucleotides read TGCAGTGCAAGACAGGGGTTCGAGCAGTACTTC. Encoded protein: CSARQGFEQYF.

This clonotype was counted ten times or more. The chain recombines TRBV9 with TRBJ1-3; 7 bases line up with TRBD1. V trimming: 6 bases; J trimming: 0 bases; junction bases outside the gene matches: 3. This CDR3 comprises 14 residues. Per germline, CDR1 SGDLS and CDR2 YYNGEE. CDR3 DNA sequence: TGTGCCAGCACCTCAGGGGGCTCTGGAAACACCATATATTTT. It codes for CASTSGGSGNTIYF.

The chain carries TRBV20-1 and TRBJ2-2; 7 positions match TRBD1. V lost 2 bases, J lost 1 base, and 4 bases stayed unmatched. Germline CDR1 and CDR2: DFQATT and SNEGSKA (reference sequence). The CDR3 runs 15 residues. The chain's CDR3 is CSARMGTENTGELFF. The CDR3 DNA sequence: TGCAGTGCTAGAATGGGGACAGAGAACACCGGGGAGCTGTTTTTT.

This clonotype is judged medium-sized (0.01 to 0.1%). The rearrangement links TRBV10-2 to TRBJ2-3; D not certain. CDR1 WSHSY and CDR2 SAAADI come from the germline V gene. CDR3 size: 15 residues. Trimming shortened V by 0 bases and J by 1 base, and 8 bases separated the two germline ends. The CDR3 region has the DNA TGCGCCAGCAGTGAGTCGCAACGGGGCACAGATACGCAGTATTTT. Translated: CASSESQRGTDTQYF.

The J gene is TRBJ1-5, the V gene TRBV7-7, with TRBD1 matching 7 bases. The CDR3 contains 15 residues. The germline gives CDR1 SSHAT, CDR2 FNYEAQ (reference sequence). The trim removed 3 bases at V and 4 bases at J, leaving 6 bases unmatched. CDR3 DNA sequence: TGTGCCAGCAGCTTGTCCCGGGACAGAAATCAGCCCCAGCATTTT. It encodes CASSLSRDRNQPQHF.

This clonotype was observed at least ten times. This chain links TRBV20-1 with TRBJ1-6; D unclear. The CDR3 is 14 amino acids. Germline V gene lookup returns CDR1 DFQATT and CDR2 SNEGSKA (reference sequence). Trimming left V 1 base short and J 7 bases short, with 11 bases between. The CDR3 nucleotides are TGCAGTGCTAGAGCCGGGAGCGGGAATTCACCCCTCCACTTT. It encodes CSARAGSGNSPLHF.

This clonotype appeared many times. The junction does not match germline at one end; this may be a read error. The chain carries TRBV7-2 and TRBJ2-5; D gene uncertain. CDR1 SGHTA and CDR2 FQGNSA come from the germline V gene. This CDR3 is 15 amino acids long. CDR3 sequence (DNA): TGTGCCAGCAGCTTAGTGACGGCGGTCCAAGAGACCCAGTCCTTC. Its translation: CASSLVTAVQETQSF.

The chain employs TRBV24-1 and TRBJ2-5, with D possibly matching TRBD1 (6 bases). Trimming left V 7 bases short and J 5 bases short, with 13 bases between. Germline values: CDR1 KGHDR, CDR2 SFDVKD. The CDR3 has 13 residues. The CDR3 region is CATSQLRGETQYF. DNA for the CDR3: TGTGCCACCAGCCAGCTGAGGGGGGAGACCCAGTACTTC.

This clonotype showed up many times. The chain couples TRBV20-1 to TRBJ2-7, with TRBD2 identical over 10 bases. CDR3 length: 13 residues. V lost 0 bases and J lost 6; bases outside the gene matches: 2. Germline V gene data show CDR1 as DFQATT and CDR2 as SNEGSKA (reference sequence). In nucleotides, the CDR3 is TGCAGTGCTAGAGATCGGACTAGCGGCGAGCAGTACTTC. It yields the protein CSARDRTSGEQYF.

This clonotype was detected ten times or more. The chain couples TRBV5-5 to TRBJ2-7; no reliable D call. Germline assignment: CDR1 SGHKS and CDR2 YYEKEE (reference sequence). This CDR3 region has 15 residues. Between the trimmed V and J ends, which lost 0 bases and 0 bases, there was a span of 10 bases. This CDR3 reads CASSLETAFSYEQYF. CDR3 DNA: TGTGCCAGCAGCTTGGAAACGGCGTTCTCCTACGAGCAGTACTTC. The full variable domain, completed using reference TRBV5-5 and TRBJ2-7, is DAGVTQSPTHLIKTRGQQVTLRCSPISGHKSVSWYQQVLGQGPQFIFQYYEKEERGRGNFPDRFSARQFPNYSSELNVNALLLGDSALYLCASSLETAFSYEQYFGPGTRLTVT.

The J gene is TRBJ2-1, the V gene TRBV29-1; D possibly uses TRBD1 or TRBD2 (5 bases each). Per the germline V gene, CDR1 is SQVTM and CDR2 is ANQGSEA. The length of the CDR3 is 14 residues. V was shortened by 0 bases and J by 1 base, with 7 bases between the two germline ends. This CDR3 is CSVEEGRSYNEQFF. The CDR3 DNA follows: TGCAGCGTTGAAGAGGGACGGTCCTACAATGAGCAGTTCTTC.

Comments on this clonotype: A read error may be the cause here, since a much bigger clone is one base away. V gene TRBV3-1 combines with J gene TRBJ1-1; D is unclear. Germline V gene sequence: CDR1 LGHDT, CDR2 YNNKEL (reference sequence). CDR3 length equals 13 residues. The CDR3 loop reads CASSQTQNTEACF. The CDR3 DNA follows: TGTGCCAGCAGCCAAACCCAAAACACTGAAGCTTGCTTT.

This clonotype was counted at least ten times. The CDR3 DNA reads TGCAGTGCTAAAGGACAGTTTTCCTACAATGAGCAGTTCTTC. It is translated as CSAKGQFSYNEQFF. This chain links TRBV20-1 with TRBJ2-1; the D gene is possibly TRBD1 (6 bases). Trimming cost V 4 bases and J 1 base, with 11 bases left between them. This CDR3 is built from 14 residues. CDR1 and CDR2 (germline): DFQATT, SNEGSKA (reference sequence).

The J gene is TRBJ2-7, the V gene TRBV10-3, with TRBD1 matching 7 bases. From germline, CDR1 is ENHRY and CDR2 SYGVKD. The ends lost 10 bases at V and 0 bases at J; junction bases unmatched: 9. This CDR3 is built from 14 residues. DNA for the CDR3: TGTGCCACTCTTCCGGGACAGACCTCCTACGAGCAGTACTTC. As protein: CATLPGQTSYEQYF.

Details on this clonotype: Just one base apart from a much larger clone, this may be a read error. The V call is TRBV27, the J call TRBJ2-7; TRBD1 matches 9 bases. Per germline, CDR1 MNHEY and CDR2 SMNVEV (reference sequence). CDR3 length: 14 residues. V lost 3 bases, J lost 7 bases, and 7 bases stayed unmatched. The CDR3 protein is CASSFTGGAREQYF. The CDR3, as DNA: TGTGCCAGCAGTTTCACAGGGGGCGCGAGAGAGCAGTACTTC.

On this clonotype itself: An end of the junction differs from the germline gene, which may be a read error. This CDR3 reads CSASTGSTSYNEQFF. The CDR3 nucleotides are TGCAGTGCTAGTACGGGTTCGACCTCCTATAATGAGCAGTTCTTC. This chain connects TRBV20-1 to TRBJ2-1; no definite D call. Germline V gene sequence: CDR1 DFQATT, CDR2 SNEGSKA (reference sequence). The CDR3 consists of 15 residues.

The CDR3 DNA follows: TGTGCCAGCAGCGACGGGAATGAGCAAGAGACCCAGTACTTC. It specifies CASSDGNEQETQYF. The genes are TRBV9 and TRBJ2-5; possible D gene TRBD2, 5 bases. The V gene lost 3 bases and the J gene lost 2 bases, with 11 bases spanning the gap. CDR3 length equals 14 residues. Looked up from germline, CDR1 is SGDLS and CDR2 is YYNGEE.

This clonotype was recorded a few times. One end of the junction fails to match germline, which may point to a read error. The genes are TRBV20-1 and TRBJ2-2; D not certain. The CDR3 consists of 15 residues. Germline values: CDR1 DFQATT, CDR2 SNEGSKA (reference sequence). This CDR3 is CAWSGLTTNTGELFF. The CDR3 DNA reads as TGTGCCTGGAGTGGGCTAACTACGAACACCGGGGAGCTGTTTTTT.

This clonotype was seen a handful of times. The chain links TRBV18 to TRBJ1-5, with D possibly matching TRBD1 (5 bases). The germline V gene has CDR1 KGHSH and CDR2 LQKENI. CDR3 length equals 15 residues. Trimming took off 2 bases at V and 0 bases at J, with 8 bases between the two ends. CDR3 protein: CASSPRGDSNQPQHF. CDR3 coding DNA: TGTGCCAGCTCACCAAGGGGCGATAGCAATCAGCCCCAGCATTTT.

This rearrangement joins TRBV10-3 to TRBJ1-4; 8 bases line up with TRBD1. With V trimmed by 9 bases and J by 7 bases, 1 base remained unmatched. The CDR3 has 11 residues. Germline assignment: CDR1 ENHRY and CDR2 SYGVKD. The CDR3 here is CAIQGGEKLFF. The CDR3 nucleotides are TGTGCCATACAGGGGGGTGAAAAACTGTTTTTT.

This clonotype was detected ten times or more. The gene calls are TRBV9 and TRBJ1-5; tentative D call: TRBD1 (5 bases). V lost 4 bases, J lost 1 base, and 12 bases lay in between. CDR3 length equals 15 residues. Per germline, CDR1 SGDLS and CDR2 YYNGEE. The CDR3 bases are TGTGCCAGCAGCCCCAATGGGGGGAGCAATCAGCCCCAGCATTTT. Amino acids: CASSPNGGSNQPQHF.

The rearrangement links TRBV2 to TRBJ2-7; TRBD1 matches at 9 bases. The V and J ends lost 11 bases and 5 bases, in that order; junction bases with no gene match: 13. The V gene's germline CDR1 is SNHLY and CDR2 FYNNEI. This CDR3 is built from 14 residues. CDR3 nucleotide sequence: TGTGCCGTCTACAGGGGGCAGAACCCCCACGAGCAGTACTTC. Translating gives CAVYRGQNPHEQYF.